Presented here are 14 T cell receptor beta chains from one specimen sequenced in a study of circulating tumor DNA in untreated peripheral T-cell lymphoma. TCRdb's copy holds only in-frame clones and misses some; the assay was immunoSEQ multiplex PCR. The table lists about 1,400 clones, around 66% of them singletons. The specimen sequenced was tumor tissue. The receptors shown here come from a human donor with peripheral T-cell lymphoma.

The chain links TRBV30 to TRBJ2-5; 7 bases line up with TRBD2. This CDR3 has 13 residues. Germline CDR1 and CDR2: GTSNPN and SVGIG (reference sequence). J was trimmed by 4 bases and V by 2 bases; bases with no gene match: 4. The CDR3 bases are TGTGCCTGGAGTTCCATAGCGGGAGAGACCCAGTACTTC. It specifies CAWSSIAGETQYF.

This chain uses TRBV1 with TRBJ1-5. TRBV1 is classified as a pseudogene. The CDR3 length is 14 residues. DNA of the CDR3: TGCGCCAGCAGCTTCGACGGGGGAGGTCAGCCCCAGCATTTT. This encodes CASSFDGGGQPQHF.

The CDR3 here is CAWRDGQGWTEAFF. CDR3 nucleotide sequence: TGTGCCTGGAGGGACGGACAGGGGTGGACTGAAGCTTTCTTT. The V gene is TRBV30, the J gene TRBJ1-1; 9 nucleotides line up with TRBD1. The CDR3 spans 14 residues. The trim removed 3 bases at V and 5 bases at J, leaving 7 bases unmatched. The germline CDR1 and CDR2 sequences are GTSNPN and SVGIG (reference sequence).

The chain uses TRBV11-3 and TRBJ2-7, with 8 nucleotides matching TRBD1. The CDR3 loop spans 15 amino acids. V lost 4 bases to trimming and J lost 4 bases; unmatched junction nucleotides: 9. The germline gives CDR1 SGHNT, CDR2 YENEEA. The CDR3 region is CASSWGSGTGYEQYF. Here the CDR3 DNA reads TGTGCCAGCAGCTGGGGATCCGGGACAGGTTACGAGCAGTACTTC.

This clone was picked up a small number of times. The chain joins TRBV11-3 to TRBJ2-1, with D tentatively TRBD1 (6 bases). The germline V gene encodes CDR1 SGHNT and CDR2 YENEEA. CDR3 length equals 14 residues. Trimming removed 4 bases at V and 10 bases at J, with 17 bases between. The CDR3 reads CASSWTPGTSEQFF. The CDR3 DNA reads TGTGCCAGCAGCTGGACACCTGGGACATCCGAGCAGTTCTTC. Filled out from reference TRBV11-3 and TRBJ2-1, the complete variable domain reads EAGVVQSPRYKIIEKKQPVAFWCNPISGHNTLYWYLQNLGQGPELLIRYENEEAVDDSQLPKDRFSAERLKGVDSTLKIQPAELGDSAVYLCASSWTPGTSEQFFGPGTRLTVL.

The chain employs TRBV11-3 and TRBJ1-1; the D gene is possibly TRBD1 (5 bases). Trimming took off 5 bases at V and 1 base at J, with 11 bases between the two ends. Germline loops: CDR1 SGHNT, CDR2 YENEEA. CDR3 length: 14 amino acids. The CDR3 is CASSEGRTNTEAFF. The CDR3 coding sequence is TGTGCCAGCAGCGAGGGACGGACGAACACTGAAGCTTTCTTT. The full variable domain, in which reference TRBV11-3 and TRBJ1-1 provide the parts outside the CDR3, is EAGVVQSPRYKIIEKKQPVAFWCNPISGHNTLYWYLQNLGQGPELLIRYENEEAVDDSQLPKDRFSAERLKGVDSTLKIQPAELGDSAVYLCASSEGRTNTEAFFGQGTRLTVV.

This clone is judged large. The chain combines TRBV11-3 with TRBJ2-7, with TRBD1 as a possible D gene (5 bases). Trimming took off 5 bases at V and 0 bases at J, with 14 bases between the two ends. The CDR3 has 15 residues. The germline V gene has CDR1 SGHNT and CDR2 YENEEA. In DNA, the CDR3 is TGTGCCAGCAGCCAAGTGACAGACCACTCCTACGAGCAGTACTTC. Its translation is CASSQVTDHSYEQYF.

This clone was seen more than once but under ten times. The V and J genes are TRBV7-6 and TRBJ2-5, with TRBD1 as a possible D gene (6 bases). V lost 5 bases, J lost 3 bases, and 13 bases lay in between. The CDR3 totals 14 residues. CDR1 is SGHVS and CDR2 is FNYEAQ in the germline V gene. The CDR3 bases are TGTGCCAGCAGCCAAGATAACAGGGAAGAGACCCAGTACTTC. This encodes CASSQDNREETQYF.

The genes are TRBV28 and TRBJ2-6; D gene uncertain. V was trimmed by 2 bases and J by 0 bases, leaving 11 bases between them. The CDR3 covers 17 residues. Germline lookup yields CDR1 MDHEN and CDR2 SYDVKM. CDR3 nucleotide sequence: TGTGCCAGCAGTTTACAAGGGATCCGCTCTGGGGCCAACGTCCTGACTTTC. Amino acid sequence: CASSLQGIRSGANVLTF.

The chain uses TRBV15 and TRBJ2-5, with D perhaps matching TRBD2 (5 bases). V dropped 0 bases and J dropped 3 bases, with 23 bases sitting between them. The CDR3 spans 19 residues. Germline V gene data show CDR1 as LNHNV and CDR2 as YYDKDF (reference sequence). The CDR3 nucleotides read TGTGCCACCAGCAGAGAGGGTTCGGGGAGACTAACCACTAAAGAGACCCAGTACTTC. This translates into CATSREGSGRLTTKETQYF.

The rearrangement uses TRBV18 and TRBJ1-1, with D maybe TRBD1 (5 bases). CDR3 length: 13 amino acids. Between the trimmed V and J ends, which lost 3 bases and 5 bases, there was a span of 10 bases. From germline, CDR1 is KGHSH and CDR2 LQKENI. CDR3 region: CASSPGEGTEAFF. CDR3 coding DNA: TGTGCCAGCTCACCGGGGGAAGGGACTGAAGCTTTCTTT.

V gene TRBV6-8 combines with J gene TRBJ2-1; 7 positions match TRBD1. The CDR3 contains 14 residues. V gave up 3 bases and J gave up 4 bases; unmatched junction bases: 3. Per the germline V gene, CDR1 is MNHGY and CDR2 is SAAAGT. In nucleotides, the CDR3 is TGTGCCAGCAGTTATCGGGACAGTTACAATGAGCAGTTCTTC. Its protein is CASSYRDSYNEQFF.

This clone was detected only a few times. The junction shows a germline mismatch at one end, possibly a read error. CDR3 sequence: CASSDSLLAGVSGSEQYF. DNA for the CDR3: TGTGCCAGCAGTGACTCTTTACTAGCGGGAGTATCTGGGAGCGAGCAGTACTTC. This chain links TRBV6-8 with TRBJ2-7, with 11 bases identical to TRBD2. The CDR3 totals 18 residues. Germline V gives CDR1 MNHGY, CDR2 SAAAGT.

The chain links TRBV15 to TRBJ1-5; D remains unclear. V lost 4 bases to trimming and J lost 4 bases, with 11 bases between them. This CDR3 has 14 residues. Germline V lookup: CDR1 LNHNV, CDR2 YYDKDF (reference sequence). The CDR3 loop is CATSINVQNQPQHF. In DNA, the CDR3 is TGTGCCACCAGCATTAATGTCCAAAATCAGCCCCAGCATTTT.